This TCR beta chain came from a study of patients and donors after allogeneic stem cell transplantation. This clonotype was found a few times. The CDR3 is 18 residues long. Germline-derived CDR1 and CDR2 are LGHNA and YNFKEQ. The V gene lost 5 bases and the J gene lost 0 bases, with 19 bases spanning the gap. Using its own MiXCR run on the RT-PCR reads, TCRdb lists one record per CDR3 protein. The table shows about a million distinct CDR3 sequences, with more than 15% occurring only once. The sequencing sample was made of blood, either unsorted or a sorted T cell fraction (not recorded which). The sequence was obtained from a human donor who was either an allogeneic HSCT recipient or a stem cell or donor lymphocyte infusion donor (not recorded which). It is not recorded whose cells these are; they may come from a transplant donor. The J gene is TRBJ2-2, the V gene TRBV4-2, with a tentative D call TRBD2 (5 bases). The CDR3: CASSGRLAGTTNTGELFF. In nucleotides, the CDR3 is TGTGCCAGCAGCGGACGTCTGGCGGGTACTACGAACACCGGGGAGCTGTTTTTT.